These 20 T cell receptor beta chains were sequenced from one sample in a study of blood T cell repertoires in COVID-19. Sequenced by immunoSEQ multiplex PCR; TCRdb stores in-frame clones only, minus some. The table records 150,000 to 200,000 clones, approximately 86% of them present only once. Sequencing input: peripheral blood. Receptors originate from a woman between 50 and 59 years old with acute or convalescent COVID-19.

This clone was picked up many times. Other DNA sequences from this sample encode an identical CDR3 as well. This sequence joins TRBV27 and TRBJ2-7; D may be TRBD1 (5 bases). With 4 bases removed from V and 2 bases from J, the gap between germline ends came to 12 bases. The length of the CDR3 is 14 residues. Germline V gene sequence: CDR1 MNHEY, CDR2 SMNVEV (reference sequence). The CDR3 protein is CASSSTGSTYEQYF. In DNA, the CDR3 is TGTGCCAGCAGTTCAACAGGTTCTACCTACGAGCAGTACTTC.

The table lists this clone with a few counts. The rearrangement links TRBV19 to TRBJ1-6, with D perhaps matching TRBD1 (6 bases). Trimming pared 4 bases from V and 1 base from J, leaving 11 bases between. The CDR3 extends over 16 amino acids. CDR1 is LNHDA and CDR2 is SQIVND in the germline V gene (reference sequence). The CDR3 coding sequence is TGTGCCAGTAGTAGACAGGCATCGTCCTATAATTCACCCCTCCACTTT. As protein: CASSRQASSYNSPLHF.

The chain is built from TRBV7-9 and TRBJ1-4; tentatively, D is TRBD1 (6 bases). Germline lookup yields CDR1 SEHNR and CDR2 FQNEAQ (reference sequence). The CDR3 totals 15 residues. V lost 3 bases and J lost 10, with 18 bases in between. The CDR3 region has the DNA TGTGCCAGCAGCTTCGGTGGGACACAACGAACAAAACTGTTTTTT. This encodes CASSFGGTQRTKLFF. Based on the CDR3 plus reference TRBV7-9 and TRBJ1-4, the full variable domain is DTGVSQNPRHKITKRGQNVTFRCDPISEHNRLYWYRQTLGQGPEFLTYFQNEAQLEKSRLLSDRFSAERPKGSFSTLEIQRTEQGDSAMYLCASSFGGTQRTKLFFGSGTQLSVL.

The chain uses TRBV4-3 and TRBJ2-1; 7 bases align to TRBD1. The CDR3 is made up of 16 amino acids. With V trimmed by 1 base and J by 7 bases, 10 bases remained unmatched. Germline V lookup: CDR1 LGHNA, CDR2 YSLEER. The CDR3 DNA reads as TGCGCCAGCAGCCAAGTCGGTGGACAGGCTAGGAATGAGCAGTTCTTC. It encodes CASSQVGGQARNEQFF.

The rearrangement joins TRBV5-8 to TRBJ1-1; D call uncertain. The CDR3 has 11 amino acids. CDR1 and CDR2 (germline): SGHTS, YDEGEE. Trimming cost V 2 bases and J 5 bases, with 4 bases left between them. The CDR3, as DNA: TGTGCCAGCAGCTTCAAAACTGAAGCTTTCTTT. Translating it yields CASSFKTEAFF.

V and J are TRBV4-1 and TRBJ1-5; 8 bases map to TRBD1. CDR3 length: 15 residues. V dropped 4 bases and J dropped 6; count of bases not matched to a gene: 8. Looked up from germline, CDR1 is MGHRA and CDR2 is YSYEKL. In DNA, the CDR3 is TGCGCCAGCAGCCGGGGGTCAGGGGGCGTTCAGCCCCAGCATTTT. It is translated as CASSRGSGGVQPQHF.

V gene TRBV14 combines with J gene TRBJ2-1, with 9 bases matching TRBD1. CDR1 is SGHDN, CDR2 FVKESK, per germline. J was trimmed by 1 base and V by 1 base; bases with no gene match: 5. The CDR3 is 17 amino acids. The CDR3 bases are TGTGCCAGCAGCCAAGTCCCGGGACAGGGTTCCTACAATGAGCAGTTCTTC. It encodes CASSQVPGQGSYNEQFF.

This chain connects TRBV2 to TRBJ1-2; maybe TRBD1 (5 bases). CDR1 is SNHLY, CDR2 FYNNEI, per germline. V lost 4 bases and J lost 0, with 9 bases in between. CDR3 length: 14 amino acids. Written as DNA, the CDR3 is TGTGCCAGCAGTGTTGTGGACACTAACTATGGCTACACCTTC. Translation: CASSVVDTNYGYTF.

The chain is built from TRBV24-1 and TRBJ2-7; 9 bases map to TRBD1. Per the germline V gene, CDR1 is KGHDR and CDR2 is SFDVKD. The CDR3 has 16 amino acids. V trimming: 6 bases; J trimming: 0 bases; junction bases outside the gene matches: 8. The CDR3 DNA is TGTGCCACCAGTCCGGGGGAGGGACAGGGCTCCTACGAGCAGTACTTC. Its translation: CATSPGEGQGSYEQYF.

The rearrangement uses TRBV29-1 and TRBJ1-1, with TRBD1 as a possible D gene (5 bases). This CDR3 is built from 15 residues. The V and J ends lost 5 bases and 6 bases respectively, with 22 bases between them. Germline loops: CDR1 SQVTM, CDR2 ANQGSEA. The CDR3 sequence is CSVLQGMGWFSEAFF. CDR3 coding DNA: TGCAGCGTTCTTCAGGGTATGGGGTGGTTCTCTGAAGCTTTCTTT.

The V call is TRBV19, the J call TRBJ1-3; D gene unclear. The CDR3 consists of 12 residues. Germline lookup yields CDR1 LNHDA and CDR2 SQIVND (reference sequence). V gave up 3 bases and J gave up 4 bases, with 4 bases separating them. In DNA form, the CDR3 reads TGTGCCAGTAGTATTGAGGGAAACACCATATATTTT. It encodes CASSIEGNTIYF. Full variable domain (missing parts from reference TRBV19 and TRBJ1-3): DGGITQSPKYLFRKEGQNVTLSCEQNLNHDAMYWYRQDPGQGLRLIYYSQIVNDFQKGDIAEGYSVSREKKESFPLTVTSAQKNPTAFYLCASSIEGNTIYFGEGSWLTVV.

Worth noting for this clone: Within the sample, other DNA sequences also encode this same CDR3. This CDR3 is CASSLAGTDTQYF. As DNA, the CDR3 is TGCGCCAGCAGCTTGGCCGGCACAGATACGCAGTATTTT. The chain employs TRBV5-1 and TRBJ2-3, with D uncertain. The CDR3 length is 13 residues. Germline V gene sequence: CDR1 SGHRS, CDR2 YFSETQ. The ends were cut back, 0 bases at V and 1 base at J, with 3 bases in the middle.

The chain is built from TRBV19 and TRBJ1-6, with D perhaps matching TRBD1 (6 bases). This CDR3 region has 16 residues. The V end was cut by 2 bases, the J end by 2 bases, with 10 bases between. Germline CDR1 LNHDA, CDR2 SQIVND (reference sequence). The CDR3 DNA sequence: TGTGCCAGTAGTATACAAGGACAGCCCTATAATTCACCCCTCCACTTT. Its translation: CASSIQGQPYNSPLHF.

This chain connects TRBV29-1 to TRBJ2-5, with a tentative D call TRBD2 (5 bases). V was shortened by 3 bases and J by 5 bases, with 16 bases between the two germline ends. The germline V gene encodes CDR1 SQVTM and CDR2 ANQGSEA. The CDR3 length is 14 residues. CDR3 sequence: CSVEFAVRGETQYF. The CDR3 nucleotides read TGCAGCGTTGAGTTTGCGGTCCGCGGGGAGACCCAGTACTTC.

V usage is TRBV5-6 and J usage is TRBJ2-7; tentatively, D is TRBD1 (6 bases). The V end lost 4 bases, the J end lost 6 bases, and 8 bases lay between the germline ends. The CDR3 contains 11 residues. The germline V gene has CDR1 SGHDT and CDR2 YYEEEE. The CDR3 loop is CASSVTGEQYF. The CDR3 region has the DNA TGTGCCAGCAGCGTGACAGGCGAGCAGTACTTC.

The chain joins TRBV4-1 to TRBJ1-1, with no clear D. Germline values: CDR1 MGHRA, CDR2 YSYEKL. This CDR3 has 14 amino acids. With 5 bases removed from V and 1 base from J, the gap between germline ends came to 11 bases. The CDR3 bases are TGCGCCAGCAGCGAGCTTTCCGGGAACACTGAAGCTTTCTTT. Its protein product is CASSELSGNTEAFF.

The V and J genes are TRBV2 and TRBJ1-4, with 7 bases fitting TRBD1. Per germline, CDR1 SNHLY and CDR2 FYNNEI. V gave up 7 bases and J gave up 4 bases; unmatched junction bases: 12. The length of the CDR3 is 16 residues. CDR3 bases: TGTGCCAGCAAGGAAAGGGGGACAGCATTTAATGAAAAACTGTTTTTT. It specifies CASKERGTAFNEKLFF.

CDR3 sequence: CASSPFGQGDNQPQHF. The CDR3 nucleotides are TGTGCCAGCTCACCTTTCGGACAGGGGGACAATCAGCCCCAGCATTTT. This chain joins TRBV18 and TRBJ1-5; 10 bases are a match to TRBD1. J gave up 3 bases and V 3 bases, and 5 bases lay outside the gene matches. The V gene's germline CDR1 is KGHSH and CDR2 LQKENI. CDR3 length: 16 residues.

This CDR3 reads CASSIGGATRGVTGELFF. In nucleotides, the CDR3 is TGTGCCAGTAGTATTGGGGGCGCCACCCGGGGGGTGACCGGGGAGCTGTTTTTT. This rearrangement joins TRBV19 to TRBJ2-2; D possibly corresponds to TRBD2 (7 bases). This CDR3 spans 18 amino acids. Germline-derived CDR1 and CDR2 are LNHDA and SQIVND (reference sequence). Trimming removed 3 bases at V and 5 bases at J, with 22 bases between.

This chain connects TRBV25-1 to TRBJ2-3, with D tentatively TRBD2 (6 bases). Germline V gene lookup returns CDR1 MGHDK and CDR2 SYGVNS. The CDR3 runs 15 residues. The V gene lost 4 bases and the J gene lost 5 bases, with 16 bases spanning the gap. The CDR3 nucleotides read TGTGCCAGCAGTGGTGGGGGGACCAGTAGAGATACGCAGTATTTT. Translation gives CASSGGGTSRDTQYF.